The TCR beta chain described here comes from a study of cytomegalovirus exposure and HLA in healthy donors. Profiling relied on immunoSEQ multiplex PCR, and the TCRdb table lists in-frame clones only, not all of them. The repertoire holds nearly 200,000 clones, with approximately 82% as singletons. This clone was detected only a few times. V lost 0 bases and J lost 9, with 9 bases in between. Looked up from germline, CDR1 is LNHNV and CDR2 is YYDKDF (reference sequence). This CDR3 is built from 13 residues. What was sequenced was PBMCs. This chain uses TRBV15 with TRBJ1-5; D ambiguous. The TCR was taken from a woman aged 25 to 39 in good health and CMV-seropositive. The CDR3 protein is CATSRDYLGPQHF. In DNA form, the CDR3 reads TGTGCCACCAGCAGAGATTATCTAGGGCCCCAGCATTTT.